What follows describes a single T cell receptor (beta chain). Its matching antigen is unknown. Germline CDR1 is SGDLS and CDR2 is YYNGEE. The CDR3 contains 17 residues. Trimming cost V 3 bases and J 2 bases; bases outside gene matches: 11. These data originate in a study of cytomegalovirus exposure and HLA in healthy donors. Overall study results and limits: Some V segments could not be told apart, so they were left out, TRBV6-2 and TRBV6-3 among them.

PCR primers comprised 60 Vbeta and 13 Jbeta primers. The table came from immunoSEQ multiplex PCR; TCRdb's copy has only in-frame clones and leaves some out. Among 200,000 or so clones, around 79% were seen once, and the ten largest hold 1.5% to 2%. The V and J genes are TRBV9 and TRBJ2-1; TRBD2 matches at 7 bases. Sequencing was performed on PBMCs. The clonotype comes from a man aged 18 to 30 in good health and CMV-seronegative. The CDR3 spells CASSASPGTKAYNEQFF. CDR3 bases: TGTGCCAGCAGCGCGTCCCCCGGGACTAAGGCCTACAATGAGCAGTTCTTC. Full variable domain (outside the CDR3, taken from reference TRBV9 and TRBJ2-1): DSGVTQTPKHLITATGQRVTLRCSPRSGDLSVYWYQQSLDQGLQFLIQYYNGEERAKGNILERFSAQQFPDLHSELNLSSLELGDSALYFCASSASPGTKAYNEQFFGPGTRLTVL.